These 2 T cell receptor beta chains came from one sample sequenced in a study of cytomegalovirus exposure and HLA in healthy donors. TCRdb's copy holds only in-frame clones and misses some; the assay was immunoSEQ multiplex PCR. The repertoire holds approximately 300,000 clones, with about nine tenths as singletons. The specimen was PBMCs. These receptors came from a young woman in good health and CMV-seronegative.

The V call is TRBV7-6, the J call TRBJ1-5; the D is unclear. This CDR3 is 13 amino acids long. Germline V lookup: CDR1 SGHVS, CDR2 FNYEAQ. Trimming left V 3 bases short and J 7 bases short, with 10 bases between. The DNA for the CDR3 is TGTGCCAGCAGCTTCTCTGAGTGGCAGCCCCAGCATTTT. Its protein product is CASSFSEWQPQHF. Variable domain in full (rest from reference TRBV7-6 and TRBJ1-5): GAGVSQSPRYKVTKRGQDVALRCDPISGHVSLYWYRQALGQGPEFLTYFNYEAQQDKSGLPNDRFSAERPEGSISTLTIQRTEQRDSAMYRCASSFSEWQPQHFGDGTRLSIL.

The chain links TRBV5-4 to TRBJ2-2; unclear D gene. This CDR3 spans 12 amino acids. The V gene's germline CDR1 is SGHNT and CDR2 YYREEE (reference sequence). V dropped 2 bases and J dropped 7 bases, with 6 bases sitting between them. CDR3 DNA sequence: TGTGCCAGCAGCTTCGGTGGCGGGGAGCTGTTTTTT. Translated: CASSFGGGELFF.